This T cell receptor (beta chain) was profiled in a study of cytomegalovirus exposure and HLA in healthy donors. As to this clone: Its matching antigen is unknown.

Although they were nominally healthy when sampled, donors likely had unrecorded immune exposures. The PCR ran on 60 Vbeta and 13 Jbeta primers. Some clones are missing from TCRdb's copy, which holds only in-frame ones; the method was immunoSEQ multiplex PCR. The sample has around 150,000 clones; roughly 70% are singletons. Whole-study findings and limits: Cytomegalovirus-associated TCR beta chains were listed, numbering approximately 150.

Sequencing used PBMCs. This sequence originates from a middle-aged man in good health and CMV-seronegative.

The CDR3 loop is CASSEGRDRVNTGELFF. CDR3 nucleotide sequence: TGTGCCAGCAGCGAGGGGAGGGACAGGGTGAACACCGGGGAGCTGTTTTTT. V gene TRBV9 combines with J gene TRBJ2-2; 9 bases align to TRBD1. Germline assignment: CDR1 SGDLS and CDR2 YYNGEE. The V gene end was trimmed by 3 bases and the J gene end by 1 base; junction bases not matched to a gene: 7. CDR3 length: 17 amino acids.